Shown below are 8 T cell receptor beta chains from a single sample sequenced in a study of PD-L1 blockade in urothelial cancer. TCRdb's copy holds only in-frame clones and misses some; the assay was immunoSEQ multiplex PCR. The sample holds 55,000 to 70,000 clones, around 79% seen once. Source: PBMCs, taken around atezolizumab (anti-PD-L1) treatment. The receptors originated from a man aged 65 to 85 with urothelial cancer.

This sequence joins TRBV21-1 and TRBJ2-7; the table names TRBD2, a call not compared with the DNA. TRBV21-1 represents a pseudogene. The length of the CDR3 is 15 residues. The CDR3 spells CASSPRTSGRYEQYF. In nucleotides, the CDR3 is TGTGCCAGCAGCCCCAGGACTAGCGGGAGATACGAGCAGTACTTC.

J is TRBJ2-3 and V is TRBV27; 10 bases are a match to TRBD2. The germline gives CDR1 MNHEY, CDR2 SMNVEV (reference sequence). With 5 bases clipped from V and 3 bases from J, the junction kept 5 bases outside the gene matches. CDR3 length: 15 amino acids. For the CDR3, the DNA is TGTGCCAGCAGTACTGCTAGCGGGAGAACAGATACGCAGTATTTT. It encodes CASSTASGRTDTQYF.

In its sample, this clone was seen once. The CDR3 region is CAWSARGPETQYF. The CDR3 nucleotides read TGTGCCTGGAGTGCCAGGGGGCCGGAGACCCAGTACTTC. The V and J genes are TRBV30 and TRBJ2-5; 8 bases are a match to TRBD1. The CDR3 is 13 residues long. The germline V gene has CDR1 GTSNPN and CDR2 SVGIG (reference sequence). V lost 1 base and J lost 5; bases outside the gene matches: 3.

V usage is TRBV14 and J usage is TRBJ2-3; D not certain. This CDR3 has 13 residues. Germline assignment: CDR1 SGHDN and CDR2 FVKESK. Trimming pared 1 base from V and 6 bases from J, leaving 8 bases between. The chain's CDR3 is CASSQVRADTQYF. CDR3 bases: TGTGCCAGCAGCCAAGTTCGAGCGGATACGCAGTATTTT.

The chain employs TRBV2 and TRBJ2-7; tentative D call: TRBD1 (6 bases). Trimming left V 6 bases short and J 6 bases short, with 9 bases between. The CDR3 runs to 11 residues. The V gene's germline CDR1 is SNHLY and CDR2 FYNNEI. DNA of the CDR3: TGTGCCAGCAGCTTGGGGGCCGAGCAGTACTTC. Amino acid sequence: CASSLGAEQYF.

The rearrangement uses TRBV6-5 and TRBJ1-4; TRBD1 matches at 7 bases. Germline V gene lookup returns CDR1 MNHEY and CDR2 SVGAGI. The J segment lost 8 bases and the V segment lost 10 bases, leaving 7 bases of the junction unmatched. This CDR3 comprises 12 residues. The CDR3 sequence: CATRQGPEKLFF. The CDR3 bases are TGTGCCACAAGACAGGGTCCGGAAAAACTGTTTTTT.

This chain connects TRBV9 to TRBJ2-1; 11 bases fit TRBD2. This CDR3 region has 16 residues. The germline CDR1 and CDR2 sequences are SGDLS and YYNGEE. J gave up 3 bases and V 4 bases, and 6 bases lay outside the gene matches. This chain's CDR3 is CASSPRLAGLYNEQFF. The DNA of the CDR3 is TGTGCCAGCAGCCCTAGACTAGCGGGGCTCTACAATGAGCAGTTCTTC.

The genes are TRBV5-1 and TRBJ2-7; perhaps TRBD2 as D (5 bases). V was cut by 4 bases and J by 3 bases, with 5 bases left in between. The CDR3 is made up of 11 amino acids. Per the germline V gene, CDR1 is SGHRS and CDR2 is YFSETQ. The CDR3 nucleotides read TGCGCCAGCAGCCGGGGCTACGAGCAGTACTTC. It codes for CASSRGYEQYF.